The 18 T cell receptor beta chains given below trace back to one sample, sequenced in a study of T cells expressing NK-cell markers. TCRdb reprocessed the 5' RACE reads, with one entry per CDR3 protein and no DNA. The table counts some 110,000 distinct CDR3 sequences; about 18% lies in the top ten. The sample was blood T cells: a sorted CD56 or NKG2C T cell subset, CD4+ or CD8+ T cells, or bulk PBMC T cells (not recorded which). All receptors derive from a woman between 18 and 69 years old in good health.

CDR3 in amino acids: CASSLHPAPSGTDTQYF. The chain carries TRBV4-3 and TRBJ2-3; checking the TCRdb D call of TRBD1 is not possible without DNA. Germline V gene lookup returns CDR1 LGHNA and CDR2 YSLEER. The CDR3 is 17 residues long.

The chain recombines TRBV7-9 with TRBJ2-1. Germline V CDR1 and CDR2: SEHNR, FQNEAQ (reference sequence). CDR3 length equals 13 residues. The CDR3 spells CASSLVEQNEQFF.

The V call is TRBV29-1, the J call TRBJ1-2. CDR1 SQVTM and CDR2 ANQGSEA come from the germline V gene. The CDR3 is made up of 12 amino acids. CDR3 region: CSVKAWDYGYTF.

The gene calls are TRBV7-7 and TRBJ2-2. The V gene's germline CDR1 is SSHAT and CDR2 FNYEAQ (reference sequence). CDR3 length: 12 residues. The CDR3 sequence is CASSRPTGELFF.

The rearrangement joins TRBV12-3 or TRBV12-4 to TRBJ1-2; the TCRdb call, TRBD1, lacks DNA for checking. This CDR3 is built from 17 residues. CDR3: CASSSGQGYPPNYGYTF.

The J gene is TRBJ2-2, the V gene TRBV29-1. CDR3 length: 14 amino acids. Germline V gives CDR1 SQVTM, CDR2 ANQGSEA. CDR3 residues: CSVEGVGIDGELFF.

V gene TRBV9 combines with J gene TRBJ1-1; TCRdb outputs TRBD1, but without DNA this stays unchecked. The CDR3 sequence is 14 residues long. Germline V gene sequence: CDR1 SGDLS, CDR2 YYNGEE. CDR3 region: CASSPRNRDTEAFF.

The CDR3 reads CASSQDGFGNEQFF. The V gene is TRBV4-3, the J gene TRBJ2-1. Germline V CDR1 and CDR2: LGHNA, YSLEER. The CDR3 has 14 amino acids.

V gene TRBV7-9 combines with J gene TRBJ1-2; TCRdb proposes TRBD1, but this gene call is untestable without DNA. The length of the CDR3 is 15 residues. Germline CDR1 SEHNR, CDR2 FQNEAQ (reference sequence). This chain's CDR3 is CASSLDIDRAYGYTF.

The rearrangement links TRBV20-1 to TRBJ2-1; lacking DNA, the TRBD1 call made by TCRdb goes unchecked. The CDR3 covers 19 residues. CDR1 is DFQATT, CDR2 SNEGSKA, per germline (reference sequence). The CDR3 is CSARHIGQGPTGIYNEQFF.

The chain is built from TRBV19 and TRBJ2-1; TCRdb names TRBD2, which stays unverified in the absence of DNA. This CDR3 spans 15 amino acids. Germline loops: CDR1 LNHDA, CDR2 SQIVND (reference sequence). CDR3 protein: CATRWFAGEGNEQFF.

The chain couples TRBV29-1 to TRBJ1-1. Germline V gene data show CDR1 as SQVTM and CDR2 as ANQGSEA. The CDR3 length is 12 residues. Here the CDR3 reads CSVLGPNTEAFF.

The chain employs TRBV29-1 and TRBJ2-7. CDR3 size: 13 residues. CDR1 and CDR2 (germline): SQVTM, ANQGSEA. CDR3 residues: CSVQDRGAYEQYF.

The chain combines TRBV7-9 with TRBJ2-2; the TCRdb call, TRBD1, lacks DNA for checking. The CDR3 runs 15 residues. Germline V gene sequence: CDR1 SEHNR, CDR2 FQNEAQ (reference sequence). This CDR3 reads CASSPPGVVYGELFF.

The rearrangement uses TRBV24-1 and TRBJ2-5; absent DNA, TCRdb's TRBD1 call cannot be checked. This CDR3 contains 16 residues. The germline CDR1 and CDR2 sequences are KGHDR and SFDVKD. The CDR3 spells CATSDLSSGTGGTQYF.

The rearrangement joins TRBV11-2 to TRBJ2-3; TCRdb's D call of TRBD2 is untestable without DNA. This CDR3 is built from 16 residues. CDR1 and CDR2 (germline): SGHAT, FQNNGV. CDR3 protein: CASSFLTGRAGDTQYF.

V gene TRBV6-5 combines with J gene TRBJ2-3; TCRdb picks TRBD1, but there is no DNA to check that call. The CDR3 length is 14 residues. Per the germline V gene, CDR1 is MNHEY and CDR2 is SVGAGI. CDR3 sequence: CASSYGQGADTQYF.

V and J are TRBV2 and TRBJ2-3; TCRdb designates TRBD2, a call that cannot be tested without DNA. CDR1 is SNHLY, CDR2 FYNNEI, per germline. The CDR3 runs 13 residues. The CDR3 region is CARERELVDTQYF.